This T cell receptor beta chain originates from a study of shared clonotypes between healthy human individuals. TCRdb's table, derived via immunoSEQ multiplex PCR, lists solely in-frame clones and lacks some. The sample lists roughly 2,500,000 clones, 93% occurring once. The germline CDR1 and CDR2 sequences are MNHEY and SMNVEV (reference sequence). This CDR3 has 13 amino acids. Trimming took off 6 bases at V and 5 bases at J, with 11 bases between the two ends. Concerning this clone itself: The antigen remains unidentified.

Study-wide findings and caveats: It was only blood that was sampled, and tissue repertoires likely differ. Despite large depth, sorted-subset datasets appeared incompletely sequenced.

The TCR sequence derives from a man between 18 and 29 years old in good health. Some clones in this sample may be carry-over from other donors' samples. The chain couples TRBV27 to TRBJ2-1, with unresolved D. Sequencing was carried out using naive CD4+ T cells from PBMCs. The subset was: CD45RA+ positively selected. Here the CDR3 reads CASSHPRHNEQFF. The CDR3 coding sequence is TGTGCCAGCAGCCACCCCCGCCACAATGAGCAGTTCTTC.